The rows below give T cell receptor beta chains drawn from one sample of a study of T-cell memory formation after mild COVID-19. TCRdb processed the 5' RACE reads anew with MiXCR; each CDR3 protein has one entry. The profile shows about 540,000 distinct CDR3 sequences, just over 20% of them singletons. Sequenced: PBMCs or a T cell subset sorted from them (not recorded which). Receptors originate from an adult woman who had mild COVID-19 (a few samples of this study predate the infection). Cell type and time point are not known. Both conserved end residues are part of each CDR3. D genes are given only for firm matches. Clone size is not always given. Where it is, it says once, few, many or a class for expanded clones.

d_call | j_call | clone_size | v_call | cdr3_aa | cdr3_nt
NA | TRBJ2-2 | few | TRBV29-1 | CSFVRENTGELFF | TGCAGCTTCGTGCGGGAGAACACCGGGGAGCTGTTTTTT
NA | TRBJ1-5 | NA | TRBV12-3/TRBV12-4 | CASSLRQFNQPQHF | TGTGCCAGCAGTTTGAGACAGTTCAATCAGCCCCAGCATTTT
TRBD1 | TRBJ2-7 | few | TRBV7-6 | CASSLETGAVRGIEQYF | TGTGCCAGCAGCTTAGAGACAGGGGCCGTGCGGGGAATAGAGCAGTACTTC
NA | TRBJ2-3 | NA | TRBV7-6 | CASSFELTGKTNTDTQYF | TGTGCCAGCAGCTTCGAACTCACAGGGAAAACTAACACAGATACGCAGTATTTT
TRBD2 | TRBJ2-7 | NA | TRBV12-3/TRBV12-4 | CASSRGLAGGPYEQYF | TGTGCCAGCAGTCGAGGACTAGCGGGGGGGCCCTACGAGCAGTACTTC
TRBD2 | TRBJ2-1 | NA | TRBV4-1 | CASSQEASGGHNEQFF | TGCGCCAGCAGCCAAGAGGCTAGCGGGGGCCATAATGAGCAGTTCTTC
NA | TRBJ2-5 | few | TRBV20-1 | CSAQLGETQYF | TGCAGTGCTCAACTTGGGGAGACCCAGTACTTC
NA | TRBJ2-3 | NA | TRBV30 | CAWSVLQGYTQYF | TGTGCCTGGAGTGTACTCCAGGGATATACGCAGTATTTT
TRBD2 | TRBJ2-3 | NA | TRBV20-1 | CSAPGLADSTDTQYF | TGCAGTGCTCCGGGACTAGCGGATAGCACAGATACGCAGTATTTT
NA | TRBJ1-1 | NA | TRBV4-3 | CASSLGRERWTEAFF | TGCGCCAGCAGCCTGGGACGGGAACGGTGGACTGAAGCTTTCTTT
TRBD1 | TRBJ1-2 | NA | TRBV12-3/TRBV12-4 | CASSLGQGGWYGYTF | TGTGCCAGCAGTTTAGGACAGGGTGGTTGGTATGGCTACACCTTC
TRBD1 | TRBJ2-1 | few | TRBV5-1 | CASSFWTGDYNEQFF | TGCGCCAGCAGCTTCTGGACAGGGGATTACAATGAGCAGTTCTTC
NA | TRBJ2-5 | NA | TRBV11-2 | CASSLDVYETQYF | TGTGCCAGCAGCTTAGACGTTTACGAGACCCAGTACTTC
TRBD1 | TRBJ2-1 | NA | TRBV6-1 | CASSAQGEPYNEQFF | TGTGCCAGCAGTGCACAGGGGGAACCCTACAATGAGCAGTTCTTC
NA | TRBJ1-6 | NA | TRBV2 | CASSLAHPLHF | TGTGCCAGCAGCCTCGCCCATCCCCTCCACTTT
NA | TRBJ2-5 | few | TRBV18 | CASSPTLHRAQETQYF | TGTGCCAGCTCACCGACCCTTCACAGAGCTCAAGAGACCCAGTACTTC
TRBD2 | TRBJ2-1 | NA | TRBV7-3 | CASSLTPGLAGSGGVQFF | TGTGCCAGCAGCTTAACCCCGGGACTAGCGGGCTCGGGGGGTGTGCAGTTCTTC
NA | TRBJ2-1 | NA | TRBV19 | CASSTEGREQFF | TGTGCCAGTAGTACAGAGGGCCGTGAGCAGTTCTTC
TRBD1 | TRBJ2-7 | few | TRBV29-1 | CSVEPGQGDYEQYF | TGCAGCGTTGAACCTGGACAGGGGGACTACGAGCAGTACTTC
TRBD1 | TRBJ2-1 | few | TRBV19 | CATSRDSSYNEQFF | TGTGCCACCTCTCGGGACAGCTCCTACAATGAGCAGTTCTTC
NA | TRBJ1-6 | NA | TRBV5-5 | CASSLIGSFVGSPLHF | TGTGCCAGCAGCTTGATTGGGTCTTTCGTGGGGTCACCCCTCCACTTT
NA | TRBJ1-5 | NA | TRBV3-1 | CASNDWGSNQPQHF | TGTGCCAGCAACGATTGGGGTAGCAATCAGCCCCAGCATTTT
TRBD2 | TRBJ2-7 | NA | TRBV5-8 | CASSLRVTSGVAGEQYF | TGTGCCAGCAGCTTGAGAGTGACTAGCGGGGTGGCGGGGGAGCAGTACTTC
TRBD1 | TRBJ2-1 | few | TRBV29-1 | CSVQTGPNEQFF | TGCAGCGTCCAGACAGGGCCCAATGAGCAGTTCTTC
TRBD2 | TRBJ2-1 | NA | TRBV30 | CAWGLAGGPEQFF | TGTGCCTGGGGACTAGCGGGAGGGCCGGAGCAGTTCTTC
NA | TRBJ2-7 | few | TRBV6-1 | CASSEGQRGYEQYF | TGTGCCAGCAGTGAAGGGCAAAGGGGTTACGAGCAGTACTTC
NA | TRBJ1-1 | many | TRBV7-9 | CASSLEGRNTEAFF | TGTGCCAGCAGCTTAGAGGGTAGGAACACTGAAGCTTTCTTT
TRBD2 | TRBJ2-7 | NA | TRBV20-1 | CSARDPPRAAGPAYEQYF | TGCAGTGCTAGAGATCCTCCCCGGGCAGCGGGGCCAGCCTACGAGCAGTACTTC
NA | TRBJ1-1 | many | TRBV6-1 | CASSESSLSTEAFF | TGTGCCAGCAGTGAAAGTTCCCTGAGCACTGAAGCTTTCTTT
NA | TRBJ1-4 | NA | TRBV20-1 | CSAGTFGRGNEKLFF | TGCAGTGCTGGGACCTTTGGCAGGGGAAATGAAAAACTGTTTTTT
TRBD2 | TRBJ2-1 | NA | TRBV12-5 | CASGLVTLTSGSNNEQFF | TGTGCTAGTGGTTTGGTAACCTTGACTAGCGGGAGTAACAATGAGCAGTTCTTC
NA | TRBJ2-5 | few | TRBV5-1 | CASSLDLAQETQYF | TGCGCCAGCAGCTTGGATTTAGCCCAAGAGACCCAGTACTTC
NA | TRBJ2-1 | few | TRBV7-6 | CASSLGTAGSYNEQFF | TGTGCCAGCAGCTTAGGGACAGCCGGGAGCTACAATGAGCAGTTCTTC
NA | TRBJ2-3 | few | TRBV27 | CASSWASRGTQYF | TGTGCCAGCAGTTGGGCTTCCCGCGGTACGCAGTATTTT
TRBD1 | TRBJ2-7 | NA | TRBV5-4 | CASSSRKTGVVYEQYF | TGTGCCAGCAGCTCTCGCAAGACAGGGGTCGTGTACGAGCAGTACTTC
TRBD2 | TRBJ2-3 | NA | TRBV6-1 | CASKTRPGGDTDTQYF | TGTGCCAGCAAGACCCGTCCCGGGGGGGATACAGATACGCAGTATTTT
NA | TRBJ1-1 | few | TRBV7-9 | CAGRTVNTEAFF | TGTGCCGGCCGGACTGTGAACACTGAAGCTTTCTTT
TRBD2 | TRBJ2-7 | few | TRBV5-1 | CASSPGLAGGPYEQYF | TGCGCCAGCAGCCCGGGACTAGCGGGAGGACCCTACGAGCAGTACTTC
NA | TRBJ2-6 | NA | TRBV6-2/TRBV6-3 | CASSQMGSGAGANVLTF | TGTGCCAGCAGCCAAATGGGGAGTGGGGCTGGGGCCAACGTCCTGACTTTC
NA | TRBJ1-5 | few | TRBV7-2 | CASAGYNQPQHF | TGTGCCAGTGCAGGGTACAATCAGCCCCAGCATTTT
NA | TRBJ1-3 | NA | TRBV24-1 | CATSDRGTPLYF | TGTGCCACCAGTGATCGGGGGACGCCCTTATATTTT
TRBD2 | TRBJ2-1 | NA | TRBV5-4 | CASSADGLAGNEQFF | TGTGCCAGCAGCGCTGACGGACTAGCCGGCAATGAGCAGTTCTTC
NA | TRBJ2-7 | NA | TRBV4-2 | CASSQDRAGRSGYEQYF | TGTGCCAGCAGCCAAGATCGGGCGGGCCGATCGGGCTACGAGCAGTACTTC
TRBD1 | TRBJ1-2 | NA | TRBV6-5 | CASGSIRRDRGPNGYTF | TGTGCCAGCGGATCCATTCGCCGGGACAGGGGGCCCAATGGCTACACCTTC
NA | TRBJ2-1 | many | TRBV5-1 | CASSGGRSSYNEQFF | TGCGCCAGCAGCGGGGGACGGAGCTCCTACAATGAGCAGTTCTTC
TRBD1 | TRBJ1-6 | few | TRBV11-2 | CASSSLLGQGKNSPLHF | TGTGCCAGCAGCTCACTACTAGGACAGGGGAAGAATTCACCCCTCCACTTT
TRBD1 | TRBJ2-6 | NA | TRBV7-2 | CASSLTIQQGSGANVLTF | TGTGCCAGCAGCTTAACGATTCAACAGGGGAGTGGGGCCAACGTCCTGACTTTC
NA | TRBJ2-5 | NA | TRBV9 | CASTPSGGGAGETQYF | TGTGCCAGCACCCCCAGTGGAGGGGGGGCGGGGGAGACCCAGTACTTC
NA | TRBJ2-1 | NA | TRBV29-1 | CSVEAADYNEQFF | TGCAGCGTTGAAGCAGCGGACTACAATGAGCAGTTCTTC
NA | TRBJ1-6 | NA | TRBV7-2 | CASSLENSSPLHF | TGTGCCAGCAGCTTAGAAAACAGTTCACCCCTCCACTTT
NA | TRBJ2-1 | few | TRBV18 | CASSPPWGTPDEQFF | TGTGCCAGCTCACCACCGTGGGGGACGCCGGATGAGCAGTTCTTC
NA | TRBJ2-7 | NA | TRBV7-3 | CASSLTWGYEQYF | TGTGCCAGCAGCTTAACCTGGGGTTACGAGCAGTACTTC
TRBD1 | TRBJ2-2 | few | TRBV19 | CASSARTGGYGELFF | TGTGCCAGTAGTGCCCGGACAGGGGGATACGGGGAGCTGTTTTTT
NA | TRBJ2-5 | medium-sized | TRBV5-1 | CASSLVGDGQETQYF | TGCGCCAGCAGCCTGGTTGGGGACGGACAAGAGACCCAGTACTTC